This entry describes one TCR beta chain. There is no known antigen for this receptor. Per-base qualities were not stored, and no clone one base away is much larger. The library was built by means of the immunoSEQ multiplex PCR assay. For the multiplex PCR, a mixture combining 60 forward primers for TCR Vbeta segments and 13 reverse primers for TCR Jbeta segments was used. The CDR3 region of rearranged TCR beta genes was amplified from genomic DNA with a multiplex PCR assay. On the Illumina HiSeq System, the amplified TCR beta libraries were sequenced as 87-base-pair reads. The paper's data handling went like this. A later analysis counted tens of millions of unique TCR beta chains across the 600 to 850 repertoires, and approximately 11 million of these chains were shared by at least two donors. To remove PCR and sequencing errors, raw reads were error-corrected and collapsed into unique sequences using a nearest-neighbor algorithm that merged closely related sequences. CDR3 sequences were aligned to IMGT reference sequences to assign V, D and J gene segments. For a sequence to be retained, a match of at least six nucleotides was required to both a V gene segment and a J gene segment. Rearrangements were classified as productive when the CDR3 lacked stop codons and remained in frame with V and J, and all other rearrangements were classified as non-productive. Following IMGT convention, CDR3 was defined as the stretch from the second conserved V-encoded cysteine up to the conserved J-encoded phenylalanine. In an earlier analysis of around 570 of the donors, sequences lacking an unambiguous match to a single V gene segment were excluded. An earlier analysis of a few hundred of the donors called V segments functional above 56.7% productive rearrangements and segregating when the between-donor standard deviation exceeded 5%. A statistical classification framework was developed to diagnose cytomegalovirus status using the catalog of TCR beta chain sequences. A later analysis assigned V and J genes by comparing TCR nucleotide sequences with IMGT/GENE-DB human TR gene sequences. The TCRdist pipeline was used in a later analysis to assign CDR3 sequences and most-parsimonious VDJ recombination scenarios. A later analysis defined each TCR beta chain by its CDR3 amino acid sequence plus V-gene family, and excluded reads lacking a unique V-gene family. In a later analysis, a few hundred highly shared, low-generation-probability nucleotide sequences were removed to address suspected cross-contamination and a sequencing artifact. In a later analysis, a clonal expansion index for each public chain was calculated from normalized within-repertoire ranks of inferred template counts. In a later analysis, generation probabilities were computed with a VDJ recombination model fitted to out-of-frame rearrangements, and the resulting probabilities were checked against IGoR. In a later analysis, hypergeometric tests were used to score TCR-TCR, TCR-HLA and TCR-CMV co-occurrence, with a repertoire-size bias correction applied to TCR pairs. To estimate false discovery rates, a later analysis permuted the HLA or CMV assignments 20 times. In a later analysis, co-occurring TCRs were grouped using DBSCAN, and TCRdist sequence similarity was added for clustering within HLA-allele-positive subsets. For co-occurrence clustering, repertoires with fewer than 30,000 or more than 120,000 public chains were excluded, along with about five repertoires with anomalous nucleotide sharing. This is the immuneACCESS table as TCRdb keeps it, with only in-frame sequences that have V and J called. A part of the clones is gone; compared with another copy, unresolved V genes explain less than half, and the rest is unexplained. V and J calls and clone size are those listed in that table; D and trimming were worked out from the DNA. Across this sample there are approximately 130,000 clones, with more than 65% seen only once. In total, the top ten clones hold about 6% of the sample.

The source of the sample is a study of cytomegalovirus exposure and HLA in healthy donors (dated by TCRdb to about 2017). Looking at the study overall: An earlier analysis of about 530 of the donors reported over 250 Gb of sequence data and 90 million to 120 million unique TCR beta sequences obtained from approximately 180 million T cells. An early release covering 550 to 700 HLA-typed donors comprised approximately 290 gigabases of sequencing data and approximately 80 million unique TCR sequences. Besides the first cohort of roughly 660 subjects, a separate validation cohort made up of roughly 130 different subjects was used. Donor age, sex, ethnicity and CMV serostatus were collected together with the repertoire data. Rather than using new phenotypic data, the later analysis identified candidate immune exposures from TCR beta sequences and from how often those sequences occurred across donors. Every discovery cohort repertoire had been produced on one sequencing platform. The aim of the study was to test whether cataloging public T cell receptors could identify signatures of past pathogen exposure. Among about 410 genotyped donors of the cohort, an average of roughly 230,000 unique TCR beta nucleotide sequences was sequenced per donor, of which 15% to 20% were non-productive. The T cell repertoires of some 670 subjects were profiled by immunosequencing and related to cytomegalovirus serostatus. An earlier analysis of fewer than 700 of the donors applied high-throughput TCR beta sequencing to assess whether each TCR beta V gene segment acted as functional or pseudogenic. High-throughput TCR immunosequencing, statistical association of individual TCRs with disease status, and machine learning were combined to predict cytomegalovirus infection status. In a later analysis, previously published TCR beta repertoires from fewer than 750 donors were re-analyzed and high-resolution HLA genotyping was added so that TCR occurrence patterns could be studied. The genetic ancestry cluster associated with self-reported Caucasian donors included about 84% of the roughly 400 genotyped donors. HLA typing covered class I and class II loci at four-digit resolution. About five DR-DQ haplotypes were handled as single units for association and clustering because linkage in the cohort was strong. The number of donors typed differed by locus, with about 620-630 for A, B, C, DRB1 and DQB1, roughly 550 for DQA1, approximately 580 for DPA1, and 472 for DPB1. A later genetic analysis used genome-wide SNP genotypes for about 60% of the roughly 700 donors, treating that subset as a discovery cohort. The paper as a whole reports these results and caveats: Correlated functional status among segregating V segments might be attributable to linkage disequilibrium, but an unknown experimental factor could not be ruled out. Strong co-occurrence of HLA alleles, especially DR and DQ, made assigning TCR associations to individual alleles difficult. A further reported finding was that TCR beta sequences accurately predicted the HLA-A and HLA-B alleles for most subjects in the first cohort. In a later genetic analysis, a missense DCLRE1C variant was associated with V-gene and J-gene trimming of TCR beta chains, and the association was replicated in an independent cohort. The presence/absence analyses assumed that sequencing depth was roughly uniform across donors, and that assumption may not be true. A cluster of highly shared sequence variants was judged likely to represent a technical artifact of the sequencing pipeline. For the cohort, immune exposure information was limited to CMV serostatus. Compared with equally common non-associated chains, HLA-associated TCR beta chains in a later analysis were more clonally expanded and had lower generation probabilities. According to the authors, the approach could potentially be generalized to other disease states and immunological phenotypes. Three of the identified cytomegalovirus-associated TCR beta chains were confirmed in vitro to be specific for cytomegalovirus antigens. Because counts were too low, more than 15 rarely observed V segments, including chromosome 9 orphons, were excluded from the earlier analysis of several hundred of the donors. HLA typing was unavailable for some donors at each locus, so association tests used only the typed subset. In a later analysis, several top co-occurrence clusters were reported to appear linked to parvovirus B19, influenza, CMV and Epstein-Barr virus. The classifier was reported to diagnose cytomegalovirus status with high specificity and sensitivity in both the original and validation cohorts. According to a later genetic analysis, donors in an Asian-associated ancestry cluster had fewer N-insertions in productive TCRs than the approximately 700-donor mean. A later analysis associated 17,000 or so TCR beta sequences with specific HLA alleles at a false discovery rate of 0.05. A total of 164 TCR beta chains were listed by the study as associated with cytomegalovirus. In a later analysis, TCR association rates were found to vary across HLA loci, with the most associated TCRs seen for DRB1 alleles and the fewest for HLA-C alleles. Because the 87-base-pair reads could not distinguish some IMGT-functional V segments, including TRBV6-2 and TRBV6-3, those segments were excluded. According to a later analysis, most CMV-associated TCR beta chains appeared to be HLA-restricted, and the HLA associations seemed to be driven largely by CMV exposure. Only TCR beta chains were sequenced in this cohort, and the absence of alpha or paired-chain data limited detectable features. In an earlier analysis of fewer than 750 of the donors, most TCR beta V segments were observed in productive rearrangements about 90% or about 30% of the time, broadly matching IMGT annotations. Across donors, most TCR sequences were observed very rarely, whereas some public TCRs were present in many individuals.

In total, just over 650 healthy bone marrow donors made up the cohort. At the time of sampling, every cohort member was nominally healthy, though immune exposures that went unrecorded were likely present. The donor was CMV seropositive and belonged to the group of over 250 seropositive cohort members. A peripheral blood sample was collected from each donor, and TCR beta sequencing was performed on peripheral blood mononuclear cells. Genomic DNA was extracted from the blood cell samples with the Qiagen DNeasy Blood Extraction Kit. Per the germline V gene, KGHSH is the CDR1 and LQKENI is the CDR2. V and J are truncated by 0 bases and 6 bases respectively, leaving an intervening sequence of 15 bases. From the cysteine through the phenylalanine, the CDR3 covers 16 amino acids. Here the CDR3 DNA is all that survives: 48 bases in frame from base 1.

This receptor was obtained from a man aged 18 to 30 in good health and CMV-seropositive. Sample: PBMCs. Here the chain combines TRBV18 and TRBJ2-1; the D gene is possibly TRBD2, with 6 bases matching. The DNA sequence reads TGTGCCAGCTCACCACCGGGAATAGCGGAGCGCAATGAGCAGTTCTTC. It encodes CASSPPGIAERNEQFF.